A single sample is the source of the 8 T cell receptor beta chains below, sequenced in a study of T cells in Graves' hyperthyroidism and ophthalmopathy. Researchers amplified the TCR beta CDR3 regions from RNA transcripts. First-round RT-PCR with HTBI primers amplified the TCR CDR3 region. TCRdb ran MiXCR on the multiplex PCR reads and lists one entry per CDR3 protein. The data hold a few hundred thousand distinct CDR3 sequences, with roughly an eighth observed a single time. Sequencing was performed on blood. Source of these receptors: a woman in her forties with Graves' ophthalmopathy.

This clonotype was recorded at least ten times. The J gene is TRBJ1-2, the V gene TRBV9, with 9 bases identical to TRBD1. Germline V gene lookup returns CDR1 SGDLS and CDR2 YYNGEE. Trimming removed 0 bases from V and 6 bases from J; junction bases left unmatched: 9. There are 16 residues in the CDR3. The CDR3 sequence is CASSVDGQGPAHGYTF. CDR3 in DNA: TGTGCCAGCAGCGTAGACGGACAGGGGCCAGCACATGGCTACACCTTC.

The chain employs TRBV3-1 and TRBJ2-3; weak D call: TRBD2 (6 bases). Looked up from germline, CDR1 is LGHDT and CDR2 is YNNKEL (reference sequence). The CDR3 runs to 17 residues. With 1 base removed from V and 1 base from J, the gap between germline ends came to 15 bases. The CDR3 spells CASSQGWGGTGTDTQYF. The CDR3 DNA follows: TGTGCCAGCAGCCAAGGATGGGGCGGGACCGGCACAGATACGCAGTATTTT.

Many counts were recorded for this clonotype. The V gene is TRBV12-3 or TRBV12-4, the J gene TRBJ2-5, with 8 bases aligning to TRBD2. This CDR3 spans 16 amino acids. J was trimmed by 0 bases and V by 5 bases; bases with no gene match: 8. CDR3 in amino acids: CASSRIAGLNQETQYF. The DNA for the CDR3 is TGTGCCAGCAGTCGGATAGCGGGATTGAACCAAGAGACCCAGTACTTC.

This clonotype was picked up many times. The gene calls are TRBV2 and TRBJ1-1, with TRBD1 as a possible D gene (6 bases). Per germline, CDR1 SNHLY and CDR2 FYNNEI. CDR3 length: 15 residues. The V end lost 1 base, the J end lost 2 bases, and 11 bases lay between the germline ends. CDR3 DNA: TGTGCCAGCAGTGAAGAGGGGGGCCCTAACACTGAAGCTTTCTTT. Amino acid sequence: CASSEEGGPNTEAFF.

This clonotype was detected a few times. The chain has TRBV10-1 and TRBJ2-7; 7 nucleotides line up with TRBD1. Germline trimming cut 4 bases from V and 3 bases from J; bases unmatched to any gene: 3. The length of the CDR3 is 13 residues. The germline V gene encodes CDR1 WNHNN and CDR2 SYGVQD (reference sequence). The CDR3 sequence: CASSAGTVYEQYF. The CDR3 bases are TGCGCCAGCAGTGCCGGGACAGTCTACGAGCAGTACTTC.

This clonotype was counted at least ten times. This chain joins TRBV5-1 and TRBJ1-1; the D is unclear. V lost 4 bases to trimming and J lost 4 bases, with 14 bases between them. The CDR3 covers 14 residues. Germline assignment: CDR1 SGHRS and CDR2 YFSETQ. DNA of the CDR3: TGCGCCAGCAGCGTAAGTCCCGGCGGCACTGAAGCTTTCTTT. Translated, it gives CASSVSPGGTEAFF. Filled out from reference TRBV5-1 and TRBJ1-1, the complete variable domain reads KAGVTQTPRYLIKTRGQQVTLSCSPISGHRSVSWYQQTPGQGLQFLFEYFSETQRNKGNFPGRFSGRQFSNSRSEMNVSTLELGDSALYLCASSVSPGGTEAFFGQGTRLTVV.

This clonotype was observed a few times. V usage is TRBV10-3 and J usage is TRBJ2-2; 10 nucleotides match TRBD2. The CDR3 consists of 16 residues. J was trimmed by 6 bases and V by 2 bases; bases with no gene match: 6. Germline-derived CDR1 and CDR2 are ENHRY and SYGVKD. The DNA for the CDR3 is TGTGCCATCAGTGAGCAGAAGCGGGGGGGCGCCGGGGAGCTGTTTTTT. Its protein is CAISEQKRGGAGELFF.

V and J are TRBV7-9 and TRBJ2-5; 12 bases align to TRBD1. After removal of 5 bases from V and 1 base from J, the junction contained 5 bases not matched to a gene. From germline, CDR1 is SEHNR and CDR2 FQNEAQ (reference sequence). This CDR3 has 16 amino acids. CDR3 in amino acids: CASSPRDRGLQETQYF. For the CDR3, the DNA is TGTGCCAGCAGCCCGCGGGACAGGGGGCTCCAAGAGACCCAGTACTTC. Filled out from reference TRBV7-9 and TRBJ2-5, the complete variable domain reads DTGVSQNPRHKITKRGQNVTFRCDPISEHNRLYWYRQTLGQGPEFLTYFQNEAQLEKSRLLSDRFSAERPKGSFSTLEIQRTEQGDSAMYLCASSPRDRGLQETQYFGPGTRLLVL.